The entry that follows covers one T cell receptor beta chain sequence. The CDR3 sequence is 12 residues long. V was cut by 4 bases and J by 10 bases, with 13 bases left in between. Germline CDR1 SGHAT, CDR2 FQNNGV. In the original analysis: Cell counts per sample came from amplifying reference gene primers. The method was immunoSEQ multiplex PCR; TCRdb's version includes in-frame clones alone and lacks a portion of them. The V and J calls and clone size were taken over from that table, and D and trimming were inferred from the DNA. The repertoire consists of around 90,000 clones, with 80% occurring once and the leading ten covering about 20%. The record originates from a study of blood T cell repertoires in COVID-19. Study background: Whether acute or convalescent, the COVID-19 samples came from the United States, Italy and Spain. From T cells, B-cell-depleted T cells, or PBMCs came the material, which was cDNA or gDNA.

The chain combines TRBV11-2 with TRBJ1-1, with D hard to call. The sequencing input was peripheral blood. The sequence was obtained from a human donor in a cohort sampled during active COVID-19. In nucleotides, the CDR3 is TGTGCCAGCAGCTGGAGCCCCGGGTTAGCTTTCTTT. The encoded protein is CASSWSPGLAFF.